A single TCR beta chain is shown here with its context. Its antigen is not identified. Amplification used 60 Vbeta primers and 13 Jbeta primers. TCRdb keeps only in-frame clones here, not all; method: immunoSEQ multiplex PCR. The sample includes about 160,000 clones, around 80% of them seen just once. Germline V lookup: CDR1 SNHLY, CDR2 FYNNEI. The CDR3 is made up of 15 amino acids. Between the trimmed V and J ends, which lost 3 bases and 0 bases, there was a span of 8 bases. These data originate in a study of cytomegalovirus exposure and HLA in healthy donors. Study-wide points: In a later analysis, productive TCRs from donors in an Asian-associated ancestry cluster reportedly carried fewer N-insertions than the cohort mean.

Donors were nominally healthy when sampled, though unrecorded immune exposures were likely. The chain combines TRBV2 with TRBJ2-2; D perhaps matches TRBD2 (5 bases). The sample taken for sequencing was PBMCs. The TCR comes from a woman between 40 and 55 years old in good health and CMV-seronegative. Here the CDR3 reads CASSDSRANTGELFF. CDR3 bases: TGTGCCAGCAGTGATTCGCGGGCGAACACCGGGGAGCTGTTTTTT.